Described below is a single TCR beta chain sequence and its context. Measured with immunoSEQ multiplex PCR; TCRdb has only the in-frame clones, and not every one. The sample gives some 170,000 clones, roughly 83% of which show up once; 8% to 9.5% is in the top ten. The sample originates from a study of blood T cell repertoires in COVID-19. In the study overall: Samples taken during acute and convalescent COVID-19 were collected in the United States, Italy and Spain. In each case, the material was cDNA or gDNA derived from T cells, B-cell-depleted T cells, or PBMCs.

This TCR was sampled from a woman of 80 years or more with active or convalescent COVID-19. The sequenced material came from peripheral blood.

The CDR3 reads CASSPDYSRETQYF. DNA for the CDR3: TGTGCCAGCAGCCCGGACTACTCGAGGGAGACCCAGTACTTC. This rearrangement joins TRBV5-4 to TRBJ2-5; D perhaps matches TRBD2 (6 bases). The CDR3 covers 14 residues. V was shortened by 4 bases and J by 5 bases, with 15 bases between the two germline ends. Germline CDR1 reads SGHNT; CDR2 reads YYREEE (reference sequence).